Sequencing of this T cell receptor beta chain was carried out in a study of PD-L1 blockade in urothelial cancer. For the study at large: From about 2014, patients received atezolizumab, given as 1,200 mg intravenously every 3 weeks. Timepoints chosen for blood analysis were 3 weeks (second dose) and 6 weeks after treatment start.

Method: immunoSEQ multiplex PCR; TCRdb's copy keeps in-frame clones and lacks some. The repertoire holds 75,000 to 95,000 clones, with roughly 80% as singletons. The germline V gene has CDR1 KGHSH and CDR2 LQKENI. This CDR3 spans 17 amino acids. The ends lost 3 bases at V and 4 bases at J; junction bases unmatched: 5. Regarding time point: pretreatment peripheral blood. This chain links TRBV18 with TRBJ2-3; 15 bases align to TRBD2. Specimen: PBMCs, collected around atezolizumab (anti-PD-L1) treatment. This TCR came from a man between 35 and 55 years old with urothelial cancer. CDR3 residues: CASSPPGLAGGSDTQYF. For the CDR3, the DNA is TGTGCCAGCTCACCCCCGGGACTAGCGGGAGGTTCAGATACGCAGTATTTT.